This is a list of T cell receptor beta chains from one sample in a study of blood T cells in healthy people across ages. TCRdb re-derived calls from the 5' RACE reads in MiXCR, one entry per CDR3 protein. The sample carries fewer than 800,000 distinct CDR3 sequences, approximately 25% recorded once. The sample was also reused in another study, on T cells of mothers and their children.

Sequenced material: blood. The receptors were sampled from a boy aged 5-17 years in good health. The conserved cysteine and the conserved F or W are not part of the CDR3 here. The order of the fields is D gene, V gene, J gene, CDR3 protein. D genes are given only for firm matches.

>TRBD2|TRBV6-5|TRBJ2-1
ASRGSSGGYNEQF
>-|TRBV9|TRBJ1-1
ASSVGGEGAEAF
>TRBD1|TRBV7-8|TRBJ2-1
ASSLGRDSHNEQF
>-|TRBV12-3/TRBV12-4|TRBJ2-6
ASSVGTAANVLT
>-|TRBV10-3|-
AIGVGNSHEQY
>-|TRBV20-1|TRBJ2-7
SASVGPSAAPYEQY
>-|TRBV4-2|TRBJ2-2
ASSQDPQSNTGELF
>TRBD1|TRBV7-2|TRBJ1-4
ASSGDRGLRGVEKLF
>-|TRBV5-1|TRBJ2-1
ASSPSGTKYNEQF
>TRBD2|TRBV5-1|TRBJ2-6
ASSSGLAGRSGANVLT
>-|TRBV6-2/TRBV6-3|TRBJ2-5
ASSYSLLPGEGQY
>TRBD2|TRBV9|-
ASSTTLAGALYEQY
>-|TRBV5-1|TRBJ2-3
ASNGGLSDTQY
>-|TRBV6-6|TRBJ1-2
ASSPVVEDGYT
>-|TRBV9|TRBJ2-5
ASSVDVGETQY
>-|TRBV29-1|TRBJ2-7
SVVGITYEQY
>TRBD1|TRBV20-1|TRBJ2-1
SAREGTGVNEQF
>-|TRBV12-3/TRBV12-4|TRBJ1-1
ASSSYWGNTEAF
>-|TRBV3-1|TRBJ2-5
AIREQGQETQY
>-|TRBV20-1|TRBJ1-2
SARPPGEIADGYT
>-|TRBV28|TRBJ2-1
ASSGWRGGNEQF
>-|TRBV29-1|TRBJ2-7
SVEGRAYEQY
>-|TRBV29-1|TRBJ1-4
SVQIRNEKLF
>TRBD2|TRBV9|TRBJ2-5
ASSVASGGPLYPQY
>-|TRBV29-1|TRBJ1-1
SVSAKEGTEAF
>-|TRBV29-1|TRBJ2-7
SVVGGDLLYEQY
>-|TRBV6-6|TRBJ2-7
ASSDGTSSYEQY
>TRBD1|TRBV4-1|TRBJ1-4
ASSQDGTGPYNEKLF
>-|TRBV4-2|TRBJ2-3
ASSHMQGTDTQY
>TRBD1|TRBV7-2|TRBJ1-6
ASRTKPGQGLQPLH
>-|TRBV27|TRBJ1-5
ASSLRGGDSNQPQH
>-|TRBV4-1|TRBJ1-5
ASSSYSGNQPQH
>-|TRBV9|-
ASSVEGVTYNEQF
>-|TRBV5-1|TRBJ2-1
ASSLESPNEQF
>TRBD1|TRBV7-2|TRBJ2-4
ASSPQGRIAKNIQY
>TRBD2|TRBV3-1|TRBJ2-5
ASSQRTSGGRQETQY
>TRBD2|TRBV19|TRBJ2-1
ASGPSGGLSYNEQF
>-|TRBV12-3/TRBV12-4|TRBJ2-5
ASSLISGGKETQY
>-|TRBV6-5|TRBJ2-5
ASRNALQETQY
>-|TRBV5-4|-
ASSGESGETQY
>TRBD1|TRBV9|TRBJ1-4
ASSLGQGEEKLF
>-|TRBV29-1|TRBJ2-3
SVGEGTDTQY